This entry features one TCR beta chain sequence. This specimen belongs to a study of blood T cell repertoires in COVID-19. For the study at large: Collection of acute and convalescent COVID-19 samples took place in the United States, Italy and Spain. T cells, B-cell-depleted T cells, or PBMCs supplied cDNA or gDNA.

Per the original data handling: Reference gene primer amplification yielded estimated nucleated cell counts. Data came from immunoSEQ multiplex PCR; TCRdb stores just in-frame clones and leaves some out. V, J and clone size are taken as reported in that table, and D and trimming were inferred from the DNA itself. The sample includes about 240,000 clones, 65% to 90% of them seen just once. From germline, CDR1 is SGHNT and CDR2 YYREEE (reference sequence). This CDR3 comprises 16 residues. The V gene end was trimmed by 0 bases and the J gene end by 2 bases; junction bases not matched to a gene: 4. This chain connects TRBV5-4 to TRBJ1-2; 10 nucleotides align to TRBD1. The source material was peripheral blood. The TCR was taken from a woman in her 70s with acute or convalescent COVID-19. CDR3 in amino acids: CASSLARDRGNYGYTF. The CDR3 region has the DNA TGTGCCAGCAGCTTGGCCCGGGACAGGGGAAACTATGGCTACACCTTC.